A single sample gave rise to the 21 T cell receptor beta chains below, sequenced in a study of shared clonotypes between healthy human individuals. Generated by immunoSEQ multiplex PCR, the TCRdb table keeps only in-frame clones and is missing some. The sample has about 470,000 clones, 79% seen once. The source material was PBMCs. The source of these receptors is a woman aged 40 to 50 in good health. Some clones in this sample may be carry-over from other donors' samples.

The gene calls are TRBV29-1 and TRBJ2-1; 8 bases are shared with TRBD2. The germline V gene encodes CDR1 SQVTM and CDR2 ANQGSEA. The junction had 10 bases not matched to a gene; V was cut back by 5 bases and J by 13 bases. The CDR3 extends over 12 amino acids. The CDR3 here is CSVLPGGGVQFF. The CDR3 region has the DNA TGCAGCGTTCTCCCCGGGGGGGGAGTCCAGTTCTTC.

V usage is TRBV9 and J usage is TRBJ2-2; D might be TRBD1 (6 bases). Trimming took 0 bases from V and 13 from J, leaving 16 bases between them. The germline V gene encodes CDR1 SGDLS and CDR2 YYNGEE. This CDR3 is 14 amino acids long. The CDR3: CASSVGGQNSGLFF. The CDR3 DNA reads TGTGCCAGCAGCGTAGGGGGGCAGAACTCCGGGCTGTTTTTT.

This clone showed up just once. The chain carries TRBV7-2 and TRBJ2-7; 8 nucleotides agree with TRBD2. J lost 1 base, V lost 8 bases, and 13 bases had no gene match. Germline V CDR1 and CDR2: SGHTA, FQGNSA. The CDR3 runs to 16 residues. This chain's CDR3 is CASGKAGASGSYEQYF. The CDR3 bases are TGTGCCAGCGGGAAAGCGGGAGCGTCCGGGTCCTACGAGCAGTACTTC.

CDR3 amino acids: CASSLGTSGRGTGELFF. In nucleotides, the CDR3 is TGTGCCAGCAGCTTGGGGACTAGCGGGAGGGGCACCGGGGAGCTGTTTTTT. V is TRBV5-6 and J is TRBJ2-2, with 15 bases fitting TRBD2. This CDR3 is 17 amino acids long. Germline-derived CDR1 and CDR2 are SGHDT and YYEEEE. Trimming cost V 0 bases and J 4 bases; bases outside gene matches: 1.

The rearrangement joins TRBV6-5 to TRBJ2-5; D is ambiguous. The V gene's germline CDR1 is MNHEY and CDR2 SVGAGI. The CDR3 is 11 amino acids. V lost 9 bases to trimming and J lost 0 bases, with 5 bases between them. The CDR3 DNA reads TGTGCCAGTAGCTACCAAGAGACCCAGTACTTC. It codes for CASSYQETQYF.

The CDR3 loop reads CASSVKNTETQYF. For the CDR3, the DNA is TGTGCCAGCAGCGTAAAAAATACGGAGACCCAGTACTTC. The chain links TRBV2 to TRBJ2-5; no clear D gene. The CDR3 has 13 amino acids. V was clipped by 6 bases and J by 5 bases, with 13 bases between them. The germline CDR1 and CDR2 sequences are SNHLY and FYNNEI.

The table lists this clone with many counts. The J gene is TRBJ1-5, the V gene TRBV7-9; D uncertain. This CDR3 has 14 residues. Per germline, CDR1 SEHNR and CDR2 FQNEAQ (reference sequence). V was cut by 5 bases and J by 2 bases, with 10 bases left in between. The CDR3 sequence is CASSPGRGNQPQHF. The CDR3 DNA is TGTGCCAGCAGCCCAGGTAGGGGCAATCAGCCCCAGCATTTT.

With respect to this clone: Other DNA sequences in the sample encode the same CDR3. This CDR3 reads CASSSQETQYF. CDR3 coding DNA: TGTGCCAGCAGTTCGCAAGAGACCCAGTACTTC. The rearrangement links TRBV27 to TRBJ2-5, with D unresolved. The CDR3 consists of 11 residues. Germline CDR1 reads MNHEY; CDR2 reads SMNVEV (reference sequence). V dropped 4 bases and J dropped 2 bases, with 2 bases sitting between them.

This clone was counted between two and nine times. The gene calls are TRBV2 and TRBJ2-7; TRBD1 might be the D (5 bases). V was clipped by 4 bases and J by 4 bases, with 17 bases between them. The CDR3 covers 15 residues. Germline assignment: CDR1 SNHLY and CDR2 FYNNEI. CDR3 sequence reads: CASSVESRGGYEQYF. The CDR3 coding sequence is TGTGCCAGCAGTGTTGAAAGTAGGGGTGGGTACGAGCAGTACTTC.

V gene TRBV28 combines with J gene TRBJ1-1, with 8 bases identical to TRBD1. CDR3 length: 16 amino acids. Trimming removed 2 bases from V and 7 bases from J; junction bases left unmatched: 12. Germline V gene lookup returns CDR1 MDHEN and CDR2 SYDVKM. The CDR3 region is CASSLPIGAGGVEAFF. DNA for the CDR3: TGTGCCAGCAGTTTACCTATCGGGGCAGGGGGCGTTGAAGCTTTCTTT.

The CDR3 DNA sequence: TGTGCCAGCAGCTTTACCATGGAATACGAGCAGTACTTC. Its protein is CASSFTMEYEQYF. This chain joins TRBV7-9 and TRBJ2-7; D uncertain. CDR1 and CDR2 from the germline V gene are SEHNR and FQNEAQ (reference sequence). Deletions cut 3 bases from V and 4 bases from J, with 10 bases between. This CDR3 comprises 13 residues.

About this clone: At the DNA level, this CDR3 is encoded by other sequences in the same sample as well. The rearrangement links TRBV5-1 to TRBJ1-4, with 9 bases matching TRBD1. The V gene end was trimmed by 0 bases and the J gene end by 6 bases; junction bases not matched to a gene: 0. Germline values: CDR1 SGHRS, CDR2 YFSETQ. The CDR3 extends over 14 amino acids. The CDR3 here is CASSLGTGDEKLFF. CDR3 nucleotide sequence: TGCGCCAGCAGCTTGGGGACAGGGGATGAAAAACTGTTTTTT.

The rearrangement links TRBV28 to TRBJ2-2; 7 nucleotides agree with TRBD1. The CDR3 is made up of 16 amino acids. J lost 1 base, V lost 3 bases, and 5 bases had no gene match. CDR1 and CDR2 (germline): MDHEN, SYDVKM. DNA of the CDR3: TGTGCCAGCAGTTTCCCCACAGGGGAGAACACCGGGGAGCTGTTTTTT. Translated: CASSFPTGENTGELFF. Full variable domain (missing parts from reference TRBV28 and TRBJ2-2): DVKVTQSSRYLVKRTGEKVFLECVQDMDHENMFWYRQDPGLGLRLIYFSYDVKMKEKGDIPEGYSVSREKKERFSLILESASTNQTSMYLCASSFPTGENTGELFFGEGSRLTVL.

The chain combines TRBV27 with TRBJ1-6; 10 nucleotides align to TRBD1. Germline CDR1 MNHEY, CDR2 SMNVEV (reference sequence). The length of the CDR3 is 15 residues. After removal of 5 bases from V and 6 bases from J, the junction contained 4 bases not matched to a gene. CDR3 region: CASSDRGPFNSPLHF. Here the CDR3 DNA reads TGTGCCAGCAGTGACAGGGGGCCGTTTAATTCACCCCTCCACTTT.

Concerning this clone itself: Other nucleotide sequences from this sample produce the same CDR3. The chain recombines TRBV7-9 with TRBJ1-1; the match to TRBD1 covers 9 bases. V dropped 3 bases and J dropped 2; count of bases not matched to a gene: 1. CDR1 is SEHNR and CDR2 is FQNEAQ in the germline V gene (reference sequence). The CDR3 covers 14 residues. This chain's CDR3 is CASSLGQGNTEAFF. For the CDR3, the DNA is TGTGCCAGCAGCTTGGGACAGGGCAACACTGAAGCTTTCTTT.

The chain carries TRBV28 and TRBJ2-2; 11 nucleotides align to TRBD2. The trim removed 7 bases at V and 3 bases at J, leaving 1 base unmatched. This CDR3 is 14 amino acids long. Germline assignment: CDR1 MDHEN and CDR2 SYDVKM. The CDR3 protein is CASKGLADTGELFF. The CDR3 nucleotides read TGTGCCAGCAAGGGACTAGCGGACACCGGGGAGCTGTTTTTT.

The chain employs TRBV4-1 and TRBJ2-1; 7 bases map to TRBD1. The junction had 6 bases not matched to a gene; V was cut back by 4 bases and J by 9 bases. The CDR3 loop spans 13 amino acids. Germline V gene data show CDR1 as MGHRA and CDR2 as YSYEKL. CDR3: CASSRQGYGEQFF. The CDR3 DNA reads as TGCGCCAGCAGCCGACAGGGATACGGTGAGCAGTTCTTC.

This chain uses TRBV19 with TRBJ1-3, with D possibly being TRBD1 (6 bases). The CDR3 contains 15 residues. The V gene lost 6 bases and the J gene lost 0 bases, with 12 bases spanning the gap. Per germline, CDR1 LNHDA and CDR2 SQIVND (reference sequence). The CDR3 nucleotides read TGTGCCAGTAGACCGGGACAACGCTCTGGAAACACCATATATTTT. It encodes CASRPGQRSGNTIYF.

V gene TRBV7-2 combines with J gene TRBJ2-3; 16 positions agree with TRBD2. Germline CDR1 and CDR2: SGHTA and FQGNSA. Trimming removed 3 bases from V and 5 bases from J; junction bases left unmatched: 2. The CDR3 has 16 residues. The CDR3 reads CASSFGTSGRGDTQYF. The DNA of the CDR3 is TGTGCCAGCAGCTTCGGGACTAGCGGGAGGGGAGATACGCAGTATTTT.

CDR3 DNA: TGCGCCAGCAGCCAAGGGCTCGGTCCCTACGAGCAGTACTTC. As protein: CASSQGLGPYEQYF. This rearrangement joins TRBV4-1 to TRBJ2-7; D is ambiguous. The ends were cut back, 1 base at V and 2 bases at J, with 9 bases in the middle. CDR1 and CDR2 from the germline V gene are MGHRA and YSYEKL. The CDR3 has 14 amino acids.

The CDR3 DNA reads TGTGCCAGCAGGGCTGGAGGCAACTATGGCTACACCTTC. This codes for CASRAGGNYGYTF. V and J are TRBV27 and TRBJ1-2; D is ambiguous. The CDR3 consists of 13 residues. V lost 6 bases to trimming and J lost 2 bases, with 10 bases between them. Germline-derived CDR1 and CDR2 are MNHEY and SMNVEV (reference sequence).